This TCR beta chain was obtained from a study of cytomegalovirus exposure and HLA in healthy donors. Study background: A prior analysis found 90 million to 120 million unique TCR beta sequences from some 200 million T cells. Of several hundred genotyped donors, about 80% clustered with self-reported Caucasian donors.

Study observations and caveats: Researchers had no immune exposure information except CMV serostatus available. The classifier, whose performance was assessed in both the original and validation cohorts, reportedly diagnosed cytomegalovirus status with high specificity and sensitivity.

Regarding this clone: Its antigen is unidentified.

Germline assignment: CDR1 SQVTM and CDR2 ANQGSEA. This CDR3 comprises 14 residues. V lost 7 bases, J lost 6 bases, and 21 bases lay in between. The study ran its PCR with 60 Vbeta and 13 Jbeta primers. TCRdb keeps only in-frame clones here, not all; method: immunoSEQ multiplex PCR. The table has about 67,000 clones, over 70% seen once. This chain uses TRBV29-1 with TRBJ1-1, with D tentatively TRBD1 (6 bases). This receptor was obtained from a man in his sixties in good health and CMV-seropositive. The sample comprised PBMCs. The CDR3 sequence: CSAGGGGAKAEAFF. The CDR3 region has the DNA TGCAGCGCCGGGGGAGGGGGGGCGAAGGCTGAAGCTTTCTTT.